What follows are 10 T cell receptor beta chains derived from one specimen sequenced in a study of T-cell memory formation after mild COVID-19. Each CDR3 protein gets one entry after TCRdb re-called the 5' RACE reads with MiXCR. The sample has approximately 500,000 distinct CDR3 sequences, approximately 23% seen once; the top ten hold approximately 12%. Sequenced: PBMCs or a T cell subset sorted from them (not recorded which). Receptors were obtained from an adult woman who had mild COVID-19 (a few samples of this study predate the infection). Cell type and time point are not known.

This clonotype was seen a few times. The V call is TRBV7-3, the J call TRBJ2-1, with TRBD2 matching over 7 bases. This CDR3 contains 15 residues. V trimming: 5 bases; J trimming: 3 bases; junction bases outside the gene matches: 7. Germline loops: CDR1 SGHTA, CDR2 FQGTGA. CDR3 sequence: CASSLSGNHYNEQFF. In nucleotides, the CDR3 is TGTGCCAGCAGCCTCAGCGGGAACCACTACAATGAGCAGTTCTTC.

The V call is TRBV30, the J call TRBJ2-3; D gene unclear. This CDR3 comprises 12 residues. Trimming pared 2 bases from V and 6 bases from J, leaving 9 bases between. The germline V gene encodes CDR1 GTSNPN and CDR2 SVGIG (reference sequence). CDR3 sequence reads: CAWSPTRDTQYF. CDR3 nucleotides: TGTGCCTGGAGTCCGACGCGGGATACGCAGTATTTT.

This chain joins TRBV7-3 and TRBJ1-1, with TRBD1 as a possible D gene (6 bases). CDR1 and CDR2 (germline): SGHTA, FQGTGA. V dropped 5 bases and J dropped 5 bases, with 12 bases sitting between them. This CDR3 has 13 residues. The CDR3 bases are TGTGCCAGCAGCCAGGACAGAAGTACTGAAGCTTTCTTT. It yields the protein CASSQDRSTEAFF.

The chain has TRBV4-2 and TRBJ1-2, with D hard to call. This CDR3 region has 14 residues. The ends were cut back, 0 bases at V and 4 bases at J, with 9 bases in the middle. Germline V CDR1 and CDR2: LGHNA, YNFKEQ. CDR3 sequence reads: CASSQDLEGYGYTF. CDR3 sequence (DNA): TGTGCCAGCAGCCAAGATCTGGAGGGCTATGGCTACACCTTC.

The chain combines TRBV24-1 with TRBJ2-1; D is perhaps TRBD1 (5 bases). The germline CDR1 and CDR2 sequences are KGHDR and SFDVKD. V was shortened by 6 bases and J by 1 base, with 15 bases between the two germline ends. The CDR3 loop spans 16 amino acids. This chain's CDR3 is CATSQGGVLSYNEQFF. CDR3 bases: TGTGCCACCAGTCAGGGTGGGGTGTTGTCCTACAATGAGCAGTTCTTC.

The rearrangement uses TRBV12-3 or TRBV12-4 and TRBJ2-3; TRBD1 matches 10 bases. This CDR3 comprises 18 residues. V was pared by 6 bases and J by 5 bases, with 17 bases of the junction left unmatched. CDR3 DNA sequence: TGTGCCAGCAGCCGTGGCCGCCGGGACAGGGGATATGGAGATACGCAGTATTTT. This translates into CASSRGRRDRGYGDTQYF.

This clonotype has a handful of counts. The rearrangement links TRBV24-1 to TRBJ2-2, with D possibly TRBD1 on 5 matching bases. The germline gives CDR1 KGHDR, CDR2 SFDVKD. V was cut by 3 bases and J by 8 bases, with 21 bases left in between. This CDR3 is built from 17 residues. The CDR3 DNA reads TGTGCCACCAGTGATACCCGGACACCGGTGTATTCGGGGGAGCTGTTTTTT. It is translated as CATSDTRTPVYSGELFF.

The gene calls are TRBV7-3 and TRBJ2-7; no reliable D call. This CDR3 has 14 amino acids. Trimming took 2 bases from V and 0 from J, leaving 8 bases between them. The germline V gene encodes CDR1 SGHTA and CDR2 FQGTGA. CDR3 in amino acids: CASSLGDPSYEQYF. Written as DNA, the CDR3 is TGTGCCAGCAGCTTAGGGGATCCCTCCTACGAGCAGTACTTC.

The chain combines TRBV19 with TRBJ2-3, with a tentative D call TRBD2 (6 bases). Trimming left V 3 bases short and J 7 bases short, with 8 bases between. This CDR3 comprises 12 residues. Germline CDR1 LNHDA, CDR2 SQIVND (reference sequence). For the CDR3, the DNA is TGTGCCAGTAGTATGGCGGGAAATACGCAGTATTTT. This encodes CASSMAGNTQYF.

J is TRBJ2-1 and V is TRBV5-5; perhaps TRBD2 as D (5 bases). The CDR3 is 16 residues long. Deletions cut 2 bases from V and 7 bases from J, with 19 bases between. The germline V gene has CDR1 SGHKS and CDR2 YYEKEE (reference sequence). CDR3 sequence reads: CASSLSPSPSENEQFF. In DNA form, the CDR3 reads TGTGCCAGCAGCTTATCCCCTAGCCCCAGTGAGAATGAGCAGTTCTTC.